This paragraph covers one T cell receptor beta chain sequence. The antigen is not known. A multiplex PCR was run with 60 Vbeta primers and 13 Jbeta primers. Assay: immunoSEQ multiplex PCR; the TCRdb copy retains only in-frame clones and omits some. The data show fewer than 250,000 clones, over 75% seen once. These data come from a study of cytomegalovirus exposure and HLA in healthy donors. About the research overall: Previous work identified 90 million to 130 million unique TCR beta sequences from around 200 million T cells. The study, taken as a whole, reports: An apparent linkage of common viral pathogens to several of the most significant clusters emerged in a later analysis.

Specimen: PBMCs. The clonotype originates from a male donor in good health and CMV-seronegative.

This chain's CDR3 is CASSSVRSEAFF. CDR3 sequence (DNA): TGTGCCAGCAGTTCTGTGAGGTCTGAAGCTTTCTTT. The J gene is TRBJ1-1, the V gene TRBV28; D gene uncertain. The ends were cut back, 4 bases at V and 6 bases at J, with 9 bases in the middle. The CDR3 is made up of 12 amino acids. From germline, CDR1 is MDHEN and CDR2 SYDVKM.